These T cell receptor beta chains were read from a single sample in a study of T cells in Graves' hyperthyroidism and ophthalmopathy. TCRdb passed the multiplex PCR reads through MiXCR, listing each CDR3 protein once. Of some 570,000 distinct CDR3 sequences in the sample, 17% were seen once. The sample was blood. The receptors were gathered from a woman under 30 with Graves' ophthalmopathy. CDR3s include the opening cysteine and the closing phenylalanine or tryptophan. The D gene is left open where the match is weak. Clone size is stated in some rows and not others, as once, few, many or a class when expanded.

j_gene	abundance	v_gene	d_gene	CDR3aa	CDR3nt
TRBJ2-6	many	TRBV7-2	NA	CASSFPGLGANVLTF	TGTGCCAGCAGCTTTCCAGGACTGGGGGCCAACGTCCTGACTTTC
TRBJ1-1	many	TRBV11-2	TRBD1	CASSLIGTEDTEAFF	TGTGCCAGCAGCTTAATAGGGACAGAAGACACTGAAGCTTTCTTT
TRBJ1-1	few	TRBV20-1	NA	CSARAAYRVGTEAFF	TGCAGTGCTAGAGCAGCTTACAGGGTAGGCACTGAAGCTTTCTTT
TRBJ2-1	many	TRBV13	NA	CASSLDRPNEQFF	TGTGCCAGCAGCTTAGACCGTCCTAATGAGCAGTTCTTC
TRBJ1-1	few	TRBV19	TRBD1	CASSTHRDSEAFF	TGTGCCAGTAGTACACACAGGGACAGTGAAGCTTTCTTT
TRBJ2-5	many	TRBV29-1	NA	CSVGGTYQETQYF	TGCAGCGTTGGGGGAACGTACCAAGAGACCCAGTACTTC
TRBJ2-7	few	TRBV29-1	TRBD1	CSVVGTGVEGEQYF	TGCAGCGTTGTTGGGACAGGGGTTGAGGGCGAGCAGTACTTC
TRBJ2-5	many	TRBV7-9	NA	CASSLAGGPETQYF	TGTGCCAGCAGCTTAGCGGGGGGGCCAGAGACCCAGTACTTC
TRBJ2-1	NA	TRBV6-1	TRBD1	CASRPPDRGLNEQFF	TGTGCCAGCAGACCCCCGGACAGGGGGCTCAATGAGCAGTTCTTC
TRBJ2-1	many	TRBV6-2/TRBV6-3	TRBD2	CASRHQLAGGLHEQFF	TGTGCCAGCAGGCACCAACTAGCGGGAGGTCTCCATGAGCAGTTCTTC
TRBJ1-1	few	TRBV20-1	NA	CSAPEGTMNTEAFF	TGCAGTGCCCCGGAGGGGACGATGAACACTGAAGCTTTCTTT
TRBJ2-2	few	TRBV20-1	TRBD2	CSARRQGLADHTGELFF	TGCAGTGCTAGGCGCCAGGGACTAGCGGATCATACCGGGGAGCTGTTTTTT
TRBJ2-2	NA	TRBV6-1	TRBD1	CASSEAGQGFSSSGELFF	TGTGCCAGCAGTGAAGCGGGACAGGGGTTTTCATCCTCCGGGGAGCTGTTTTTT
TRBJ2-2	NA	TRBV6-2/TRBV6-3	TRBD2	CASSYDRREPFEGELFF	TGTGCCAGCAGTTACGACCGGCGGGAGCCCTTTGAGGGGGAGCTGTTTTTT
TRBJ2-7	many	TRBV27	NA	CASSPSPSYEQYF	TGTGCCAGCAGTCCGTCCCCTTCCTACGAGCAGTACTTC
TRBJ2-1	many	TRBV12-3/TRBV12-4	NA	CASSFGRHNEQFF	TGTGCCAGCAGTTTTGGTCGACACAATGAGCAGTTCTTC
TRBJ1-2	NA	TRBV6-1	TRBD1	CASTWTGTPYGYTF	TGTGCCAGCACCTGGACAGGTACCCCTTATGGCTACACCTTC
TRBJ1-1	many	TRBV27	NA	CASSFVDAAKNTEAFF	TGTGCCAGCAGTTTCGTCGATGCCGCGAAGAACACTGAAGCTTTCTTT
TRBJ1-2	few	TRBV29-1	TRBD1	CSVLERGLYGYTF	TGCAGCGTTTTAGAAAGGGGGCTCTATGGCTACACCTTC
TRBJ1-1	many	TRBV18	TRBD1	CASLLGQDKAFF	TGTGCCAGCTTATTAGGACAGGACAAAGCTTTCTTT
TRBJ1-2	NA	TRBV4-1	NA	CASSQAGTDYGYTF	TGCGCCAGCAGCCAAGCTGGGACGGACTATGGCTACACCTTC
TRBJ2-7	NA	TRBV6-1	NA	CASSEEMEAVGSYEQYF	TGTGCCAGCAGTGAAGAAATGGAGGCCGTCGGCTCCTACGAGCAGTACTTC
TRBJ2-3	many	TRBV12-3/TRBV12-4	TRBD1	CASSLDRGRLAQYF	TGTGCCAGCAGCCTAGACAGGGGGCGATTGGCGCAGTATTTT
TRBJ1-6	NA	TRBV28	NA	CASSPGRAGNSPLHF	TGTGCCAGCAGTCCGGGAAGGGCCGGGAATTCACCCCTCCACTTT
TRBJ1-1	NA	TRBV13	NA	CASSQGVGLLNTEAFF	TGTGCCAGCAGCCAAGGGGTCGGACTCTTGAACACTGAAGCTTTCTTT
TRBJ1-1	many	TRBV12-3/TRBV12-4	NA	CASRSQLNTEAFF	TGTGCCAGCCGGTCCCAGCTGAACACTGAAGCTTTCTTT
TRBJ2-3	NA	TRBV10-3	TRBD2	CAIKAGGLAGEWTDTQYF	TGTGCCATCAAAGCAGGGGGACTAGCGGGAGAATGGACAGATACGCAGTATTTT
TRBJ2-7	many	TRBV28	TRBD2	CASTSRAGGGEQYF	TGTGCCAGCACCTCTCGAGCGGGAGGTGGCGAGCAGTACTTC
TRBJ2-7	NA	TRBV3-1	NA	CASSQDPAGVNEQYF	TGTGCCAGCAGCCAAGATCCGGCAGGCGTTAACGAGCAGTACTTC
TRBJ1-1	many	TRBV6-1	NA	CASSEEVERVRAFF	TGTGCCAGCAGTGAAGAGGTGGAGAGGGTGCGCGCTTTCTTT
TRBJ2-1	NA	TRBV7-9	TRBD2	CASSPSGRRHEQFF	TGTGCCAGCAGCCCTAGCGGGAGGCGCCATGAGCAGTTCTTC
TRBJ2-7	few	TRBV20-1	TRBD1	CSAAPGTGNPYEQYF	TGCAGTGCAGCGCCCGGGACAGGGAATCCCTACGAGCAGTACTTC
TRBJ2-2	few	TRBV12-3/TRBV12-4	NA	CASSFGELNTGELFF	TGTGCCAGCAGTTTTGGGGAACTAAACACCGGGGAGCTGTTTTTT
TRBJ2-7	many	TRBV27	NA	CASSRGGESYEQYF	TGTGCCAGCTCCAGGGGAGGGGAGAGCTACGAGCAGTACTTC
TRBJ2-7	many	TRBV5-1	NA	CASSLTGSHEQYF	TGTGCCAGCAGCTTAACGGGCAGCCACGAGCAGTACTTC
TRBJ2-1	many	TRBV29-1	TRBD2	CSVEREFSEQFF	TGCAGCGTTGAGCGGGAGTTTAGTGAGCAGTTCTTC
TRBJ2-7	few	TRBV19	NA	CASSRDFPSYEQYF	TGTGCCAGTAGTCGGGACTTTCCCTCCTACGAGCAGTACTTC
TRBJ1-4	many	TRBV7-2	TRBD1	CASSSRDRGHRQLFF	TGTGCCAGCAGCTCCCGGGACAGGGGGCATCGACAACTGTTTTTT
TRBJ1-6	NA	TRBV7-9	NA	CASIGGLSYNSPLHF	TGTGCCAGCATCGGGGGCCTCTCCTATAATTCACCCCTCCACTTT
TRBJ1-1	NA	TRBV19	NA	CASSMGRTNTEAFF	TGTGCCAGTAGTATGGGGCGGACGAACACTGAAGCTTTCTTT
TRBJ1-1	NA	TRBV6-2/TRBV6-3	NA	CASSVSGETEAFF	TGTGCCAGCAGTGTATCGGGGGAGACTGAAGCTTTCTTT
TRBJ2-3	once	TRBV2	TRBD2	CASRAGGISDTQYF	TGTGCCAGCAGAGCGGGAGGGATATCAGATACGCAGTATTTT
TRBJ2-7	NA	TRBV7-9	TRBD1	CASSLSDTGARSYEQYF	TGTGCCAGCAGCTTATCAGACACAGGGGCAAGATCCTACGAGCAGTACTTC
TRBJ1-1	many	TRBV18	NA	CASSPKGGGPEAFF	TGTGCCAGCTCACCCAAGGGGGGGGGGCCTGAAGCTTTCTTT
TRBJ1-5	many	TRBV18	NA	CASSPTTGPSNQPQHF	TGTGCCAGCTCACCGACGACAGGTCCTAGCAATCAGCCCCAGCATTTT
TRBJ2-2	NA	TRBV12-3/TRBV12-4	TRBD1	CASSSPDRGPGELFF	TGTGCCAGCAGTTCTCCAGACAGGGGGCCCGGGGAGCTGTTTTTT
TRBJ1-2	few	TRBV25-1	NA	CASSELDGRGSGGYTF	TGTGCCAGCAGTGAATTGGACGGCAGGGGAAGCGGTGGCTACACCTTC
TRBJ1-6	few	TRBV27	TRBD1	CASSSPDRAGSPLHF	TGTGCCAGCAGTTCCCCGGACAGGGCGGGTTCACCCCTCCACTTT
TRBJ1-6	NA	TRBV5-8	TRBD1	CAIEDRGGSPLHF	TGTGCCATCGAGGACAGGGGCGGTTCACCCCTCCACTTT
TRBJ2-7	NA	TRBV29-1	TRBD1	CSVGQGGLGEQYF	TGCAGCGTCGGACAGGGCGGATTAGGCGAGCAGTACTTC